A selection of T cell receptor beta chains follows, all from one sample in a study of spatial heterogeneity in lung cancer. MiXCR was run by TCRdb on the 5' RACE reads, yielding one entry per CDR3 protein. This table has about 120,000 distinct CDR3 sequences, less than 15% appearing once. Here the sequenced sample was PBMCs, taken at follow-up. Receptors were obtained from a male donor with early-stage non-small cell lung cancer. Each CDR3 is given with its conserved first and last residue. Each record gives: D gene, J gene, clone size, V gene, CDR3 DNA, CDR3 protein. D genes are given only for firm matches. A row's size may be missing; if present it is once, few, many or a size class.

>NA|TRBJ2-5|NA|TRBV20-1
TGCAGTGCGTCACAGGAGACCCAGTACTTC
CSASQETQYF
>NA|TRBJ2-1|many|TRBV20-1
TGCAGTGCTAGCCACGGTACCAGTGGTGAGCAGTTCTTC
CSASHGTSGEQFF
>NA|TRBJ2-7|many|TRBV5-4
TGTGCCAGCAGCAAGGACTCGAGCTCCTACGAGCAGTACTTC
CASSKDSSSYEQYF
>NA|TRBJ2-1|NA|TRBV4-1
TGCGCCAGCAGCCAAGTGCTTTACAATGAGCAGTTCTTC
CASSQVLYNEQFF
>NA|TRBJ1-2|many|TRBV5-1
TGCGCCAGCAGACCGGGGGCTAACTATGGCTACACCTTC
CASRPGANYGYTF
>NA|TRBJ1-1|few|TRBV7-9
TGTGCCAGCAGCCCCCTTCAGAACACTGAAGCTTTCTTT
CASSPLQNTEAFF
>TRBD2|TRBJ2-7|once|TRBV5-4
TGTGCCAGCAGCTTTGGACTAGCGACCTACGAGCAGTACTTC
CASSFGLATYEQYF
>TRBD2|TRBJ2-1|many|TRBV5-1
TGCGCCAGCAGCGGCGGGGGTGAGCAGTTCTTC
CASSGGGEQFF
>NA|TRBJ1-1|many|TRBV12-3/TRBV12-4
TGTGCCAGCAGCATGACAGCCATGAACACTGAAGCTTTCTTT
CASSMTAMNTEAFF
>TRBD1|TRBJ1-5|many|TRBV4-3
TGCGCCAGCAGCCAAGAAGACAGGGCAGGCAATCAGCCCCAGCATTTT
CASSQEDRAGNQPQHF
>NA|TRBJ1-6|many|TRBV7-2
TGTGCCAGCAGGGATCCGGGGGGTAATTCACCCCTCCACTTT
CASRDPGGNSPLHF
>NA|TRBJ1-2|NA|TRBV12-3/TRBV12-4
TGTGCCAGCAGTTCCTTCGGGGATGGCTACACCTTC
CASSSFGDGYTF
>TRBD2|TRBJ2-3|NA|TRBV10-3
TGTGCCATCGCGGGGACTAGCGGGGGCACAGATACGCAGTATTTT
CAIAGTSGGTDTQYF
>NA|TRBJ1-1|NA|TRBV28
TGTGCCAGCAGCCCTCGTGCTGGGTGGGGGACTGAAGCTTTCTTT
CASSPRAGWGTEAFF
>TRBD1|TRBJ2-1|few|TRBV24-1
TGTGCCACCAGTGAGACGGACAGGGCTGAGAGGGATGAGCAGTTCTTC
CATSETDRAERDEQFF
>NA|TRBJ2-5|many|TRBV7-2
TGTGCCAGCACCCCAAGGGGGGATAGAGAGACCCAGTACTTC
CASTPRGDRETQYF
>NA|TRBJ2-7|NA|TRBV24-1
TGTGCCACCAGTGACCCGACGGGGGGCCCCTACGAGCAGTACTTC
CATSDPTGGPYEQYF
>NA|TRBJ1-3|NA|TRBV6-2/TRBV6-3
TGCGGATCCCATCCGACCTCTGGAAACACCATATATTTT
CGSHPTSGNTIYF
>NA|TRBJ2-7|few|TRBV2
TGTGCCAGCAGTGACGGGTGGTACGAGCAGTACTTC
CASSDGWYEQYF
>NA|TRBJ1-5|NA|TRBV20-1
TGCAGTGCTAGAGATGGGGGCGGGAAGGGGTATAGCAATCAGCCCCAGCATTTT
CSARDGGGKGYSNQPQHF
>NA|TRBJ2-6|many|TRBV24-1
TGTGCCACCAGTTCGACCTCTGGGGCCAACGTCCTGACTTTC
CATSSTSGANVLTF
>TRBD1|TRBJ1-3|many|TRBV10-3
TGTGCCATCAGTTCGACAGGGGATCCTGGAAACACCATATATTTT
CAISSTGDPGNTIYF
>NA|TRBJ1-4|few|TRBV20-1
TGCAGTGCTAGGAAAGGGGTAGCGTCAGAAAAACTGTTTTTT
CSARKGVASEKLFF
>NA|TRBJ1-2|NA|TRBV10-3
TGTGCCGCCATGGCAATCATGGGCTACACCTTC
CAAMAIMGYTF
>TRBD1|TRBJ1-2|many|TRBV5-5
TGTGCCAGCAGAAGACAGGGCTCCTATGGCTACACCTTC
CASRRQGSYGYTF
>TRBD2|TRBJ2-5|few|TRBV4-2
TGTGCCAGCAGCCGCCAACCGGGACTAGGAAAAGAGACCCAGTACTTC
CASSRQPGLGKETQYF
>TRBD1|TRBJ2-7|few|TRBV28
TGTGCCAGCAGGAGACAGGGGGGAACCTACGAGCAGTACTTC
CASRRQGGTYEQYF
>TRBD2|TRBJ2-7|few|TRBV7-9
TGTGCCAGCAGCCAGCGGGACGGTGCCTACGAGCAGTACTTC
CASSQRDGAYEQYF
>NA|TRBJ2-2|many|TRBV12-3/TRBV12-4
TGTGCCAGCAGTTTACTAGAATTCGGGGAGCTGTTTTTT
CASSLLEFGELFF
>TRBD1|TRBJ1-1|NA|TRBV5-1
TGCGCCAGCAGCACTGGACAGGGGATGAACACTGAAGCTTTCTTT
CASSTGQGMNTEAFF
>NA|TRBJ2-7|few|TRBV6-5
TGTGCCAGCAGTTACAGCCAAAGGGCGGGCTCCTACGAGCAGTACTTC
CASSYSQRAGSYEQYF
>NA|TRBJ2-7|few|TRBV27
TGTGCCAGCAGTTCTCGCTCCGAGAGCTCCTACGAGCAGTACTTC
CASSSRSESSYEQYF
>TRBD1|TRBJ1-2|few|TRBV18
TGTGCCAGCTCACTCCAAGACAGGGGCGGCTATGGCTACACCTTC
CASSLQDRGGYGYTF
>NA|TRBJ2-5|many|TRBV7-9
TGTGCCAGCAGCCGGCGGGTCACGGGTTTTTTCCAAGAGACCCAGTACTTC
CASSRRVTGFFQETQYF
>NA|TRBJ1-6|many|TRBV7-8
TGTGCCAGCAGCTCATACAGTAATTCACCCCTCCACTTT
CASSSYSNSPLHF
>NA|TRBJ1-6|NA|TRBV20-1
TGCAGTGCTATCGGGGCCCGGAATTCACCCCTCCACTTT
CSAIGARNSPLHF
>NA|TRBJ1-5|many|TRBV12-3/TRBV12-4
TGTGCCAGCAGTTTGGGGCAGGGCAATCAGCCCCAGCATTTT
CASSLGQGNQPQHF
>NA|TRBJ1-4|many|TRBV4-3
TGCGCCAGCAGCCCTCGCGAGGGTAGGGGGGAAAAACTGTTTTTT
CASSPREGRGEKLFF
>NA|TRBJ2-5|few|TRBV5-1
TGCGCCAGCAGCTTGGACAACCACCACCAAGAGACCCAGTACTTC
CASSLDNHHQETQYF
>NA|TRBJ1-2|NA|TRBV9
TGTGCCAGCAGCGAAGGGACACTAGGCTATGGCTACACCTTC
CASSEGTLGYGYTF
>NA|TRBJ2-3|many|TRBV20-1
TGCAGTGCTAGTTTCAGCACAGATACGCAGTATTTT
CSASFSTDTQYF
>TRBD2|TRBJ2-1|few|TRBV4-2
TGTGCCAGCAGCCCGCAAGGCAGCGGGGGGGCGGGTGAGCAGTTCTTC
CASSPQGSGGAGEQFF
>NA|TRBJ1-5|NA|TRBV2
TGTGCCAGCAGTATCCGACAGGCTAGCAATCAGCCCCAGCATTTT
CASSIRQASNQPQHF
>TRBD1|TRBJ2-3|few|TRBV10-3
TGTGCCATCAGTGCAGACGGGACAGGGGCAGATACGCAGTATTTT
CAISADGTGADTQYF
>TRBD1|TRBJ2-2|many|TRBV4-1
TGCGCCAGTGCTAGGGACAGGGCCAACACCGGGGAGCTGTTTTTT
CASARDRANTGELFF
>NA|TRBJ2-5|medium-sized|TRBV29-1
TGCAGCGTTTTACAGGGCTACGAGACCCAGTACTTC
CSVLQGYETQYF
>NA|TRBJ1-1|many|TRBV6-1
TGTGCCAGCAGTGAATGGGAGGGGGTCACTGAAGCTTTCTTT
CASSEWEGVTEAFF
>NA|TRBJ2-3|many|TRBV5-1
TGCGCCAGCAGCTTGGGAGGGGCCCCAGATACGCAGTATTTT
CASSLGGAPDTQYF
>TRBD1|TRBJ2-5|few|TRBV27
TGTGCCAGCAGTTTACCCGACAGGGTTAGAGAGACCCAGTACTTC
CASSLPDRVRETQYF